The next 13 T cell receptor beta chains were all read from a single sample in a study of radiation and T cells in renal cell carcinoma. Time point described: blood 2 weeks post-SBRT. Treatment meaning: 15 Gy SBRT to primary tumor, nephrectomy 4 weeks later. Generated by immunoSEQ multiplex PCR, the TCRdb table keeps only in-frame clones and is missing some. In the table there are roughly 130,000 clones, about 81% of which are singletons. The sequences come from blood, collected from a patient whose treatment included radiotherapy and nephrectomy. The receptors stem from a woman aged 55-70 years with renal cell carcinoma.

The V call is TRBV19, the J call TRBJ1-4; D is uncertain. Trimming removed 2 bases at V and 8 bases at J, with 12 bases between. The germline gives CDR1 LNHDA, CDR2 SQIVND (reference sequence). The CDR3 totals 14 residues. The CDR3 here is CASSISAGMEKLFF. CDR3 bases: TGTGCCAGTAGTATATCAGCCGGAATGGAAAAACTGTTTTTT.

CDR3 coding DNA: TGTGCCAGCAGTCGACAGGGCGGTAGTGAAAAACTGTTTTTT. Translated: CASSRQGGSEKLFF. This sequence joins TRBV6-6 and TRBJ1-4; 7 bases match TRBD1. Germline V gene lookup returns CDR1 MNHNY and CDR2 SVGAGI (reference sequence). The length of the CDR3 is 14 residues. Unmatched junction bases numbered 7, after V lost 5 bases and J lost 7 bases.

The chain has TRBV11-2 and TRBJ2-1, with TRBD2 matching 10 bases. The CDR3 is 18 amino acids. V was pared by 2 bases and J by 0 bases, with 7 bases of the junction left unmatched. Germline V gene lookup returns CDR1 SGHAT and CDR2 FQNNGV. CDR3 in amino acids: CASSLTSGIRSSYNEQFF. The CDR3 bases are TGTGCCAGCAGCTTAACTAGCGGGATAAGAAGCTCCTACAATGAGCAGTTCTTC.

This clone has a single count. The chain uses TRBV5-3 and TRBJ1-5; 10 bases align to TRBD1. TRBV5-3 is annotated as an ORF whose role is uncertain. The CDR3 contains 15 residues. J gave up 6 bases and V 4 bases, and 7 bases lay outside the gene matches. CDR3 amino acids: CARSIDRGLFQPQHF. DNA of the CDR3: TGTGCCAGAAGCATCGACAGGGGGCTCTTTCAGCCCCAGCATTTT.

The V and J genes are TRBV28 and TRBJ1-1, with a tentative D call TRBD1 (6 bases). The CDR3 has 15 amino acids. Germline CDR1 is MDHEN and CDR2 is SYDVKM. With 4 bases removed from V and 1 base from J, the gap between germline ends came to 13 bases. Here the CDR3 DNA reads TGTGCCAGCAGTTCCCGAGGGGGAAAGAACACTGAAGCTTTCTTT. It is translated as CASSSRGGKNTEAFF.

The rearrangement links TRBV7-9 to TRBJ2-5; D remains unclear. CDR3 length: 15 residues. Trimming took off 4 bases at V and 1 base at J, with 13 bases between the two ends. The germline V gene encodes CDR1 SEHNR and CDR2 FQNEAQ (reference sequence). DNA of the CDR3: TGTGCCAGCAGCTCAATTGACTCCTTCCAAGAGACCCAGTACTTC. Translated, it gives CASSSIDSFQETQYF.

This chain joins TRBV5-1 and TRBJ2-5, with 12 bases lining up with TRBD2. Losses at the gene ends were 2 bases for V and 3 bases for J; bases not matched to a gene: 2. This CDR3 contains 15 residues. Per germline, CDR1 SGHRS and CDR2 YFSETQ. As DNA, the CDR3 is TGCGCCAGCAGCTTCGGACTAGCGGGAAAAGAGACCCAGTACTTC. Protein product: CASSFGLAGKETQYF.

The sample holds many counts of this clone. This chain connects TRBV10-1 to TRBJ1-2; weak D call: TRBD1 (5 bases). There are 14 residues in the CDR3. Trimming removed 11 bases at V and 4 bases at J, with 20 bases between. Germline values: CDR1 WNHNN, CDR2 SYGVQD (reference sequence). The CDR3 reads CAPKGDRLLYGYTF. In DNA, the CDR3 is TGCGCCCCGAAAGGGGACCGCCTCCTCTATGGCTACACCTTC.

This clone appeared once. V usage is TRBV14 and J usage is TRBJ2-7; D not certain. Trimming pared 5 bases from V and 4 bases from J, leaving 9 bases between. The CDR3 consists of 12 residues. Looked up from germline, CDR1 is SGHDN and CDR2 is FVKESK. CDR3 residues: CASSSTAYEQYF. CDR3 DNA sequence: TGTGCCAGCAGCTCGACGGCTTACGAGCAGTACTTC.

This clone was picked up one time. The rearrangement uses TRBV7-9 and TRBJ1-4; no reliable D call. Trimming took off 2 bases at V and 0 bases at J, with 4 bases between the two ends. CDR1 is SEHNR and CDR2 is FQNEAQ in the germline V gene (reference sequence). The CDR3 spans 14 residues. CDR3 coding DNA: TGTGCCAGCAGCTTAAGGTCAACTAATGAAAAACTGTTTTTT. It translates to CASSLRSTNEKLFF.

The chain uses TRBV9 and TRBJ2-7; D gene unclear. V lost 0 bases and J 2 bases, leaving 9 bases between the germline ends. Germline CDR1 and CDR2: SGDLS and YYNGEE. The CDR3 runs to 14 residues. Here the CDR3 reads CASSVGGSPYEQYF. In DNA form, the CDR3 reads TGTGCCAGCAGCGTAGGTGGATCCCCCTACGAGCAGTACTTC.

This clone was counted a single time. The chain couples TRBV29-1 to TRBJ1-2; no definite D call. CDR1 SQVTM and CDR2 ANQGSEA come from the germline V gene. The CDR3 runs to 8 residues. V was pared by 1 base and J by 9 bases, with 0 bases between. The CDR3 loop is CSVEGYTF. In DNA, the CDR3 is TGCAGCGTTGAAGGCTACACCTTC.

The chain links TRBV15 to TRBJ1-1; D unclear. CDR1 LNHNV and CDR2 YYDKDF come from the germline V gene (reference sequence). This CDR3 comprises 15 residues. V lost 1 base to trimming and J lost 1 base, with 10 bases between them. CDR3 sequence: CATSRGSSPNTEAFF. CDR3 nucleotides: TGTGCCACCAGCAGAGGTAGTTCCCCGAACACTGAAGCTTTCTTT.